One sample yielded the 12 T cell receptor beta chains listed below, sequenced in a study of regulatory T cells in long-lasting Graves disease. Both iRepertoire HTBI primers and Arm-PCR of CDR3 regions were used to build the TCR beta libraries. Via MiXCR, TCRdb re-called the multiplex PCR reads, giving one row per CDR3 protein. The table has about 400,000 distinct CDR3 sequences, 15% seen once. Time point in this sample: newly diagnosed GD, antithyroid drugs for less than 3 months. Scientists built the TCR library using RNA that was extracted from PBMCs. This sample also appeared in a second study, on T cells in Graves' hyperthyroidism and ophthalmopathy.

This specimen was peripheral blood mononuclear cells (PBMCs), taken at new diagnosis, from a patient treated with antithyroid drugs. These receptors originate from a middle-aged woman with Graves disease.

This chain connects TRBV6-5 to TRBJ2-7; D is unclear. Looked up from germline, CDR1 is MNHEY and CDR2 is SVGAGI. Trimming removed 6 bases at V and 6 bases at J, with 9 bases between. This CDR3 has 11 residues. CDR3 DNA: TGTGCCAGCAGCAACTCGGTCGAGCAGTACTTC. Amino acids: CASSNSVEQYF.

The rearrangement links TRBV7-2 to TRBJ2-5, with D perhaps being TRBD1 or TRBD2 (5 bases each). CDR3 length equals 13 residues. V gave up 7 bases and J gave up 5 bases, with 14 bases separating them. CDR1 is SGHTA and CDR2 is FQGNSA in the germline V gene. The CDR3 loop reads CASMGGWGETQYF. In DNA form, the CDR3 reads TGTGCCAGCATGGGCGGGTGGGGGGAGACCCAGTACTTC.

In nucleotides, the CDR3 is TGTGCCAGCAGCCCCGGACCGGTGGTGGCCAAAAACATTCAGTACTTC. Translated: CASSPGPVVAKNIQYF. The rearrangement uses TRBV5-5 and TRBJ2-4; D remains ambiguous. CDR3 length: 16 amino acids. Germline V gene data show CDR1 as SGHKS and CDR2 as YYEKEE (reference sequence). V shed 4 bases and J shed 1 base, with 15 bases lying between them.

V gene TRBV19 combines with J gene TRBJ2-5; a possible D gene is TRBD1 (5 bases). Per germline, CDR1 LNHDA and CDR2 SQIVND (reference sequence). The CDR3 consists of 16 residues. V was pared by 3 bases and J by 3 bases, with 17 bases between. As DNA, the CDR3 is TGTGCCAGTAGTATGCTACAGGACAAAAGAAAAGAGACCCAGTACTTC. Residues: CASSMLQDKRKETQYF.

This clonotype was counted at least ten times. The J gene is TRBJ1-1, the V gene TRBV12-3 or TRBV12-4; tentative D call: TRBD1 (6 bases). The V end lost 5 bases, the J end lost 6 bases, and 16 bases lay between the germline ends. The CDR3 length is 14 residues. The CDR3 reads CASSPTGFVAEAFF. DNA of the CDR3: TGTGCCAGCAGTCCAACAGGGTTTGTCGCTGAAGCTTTCTTT.

This clonotype was recorded at least ten times. The V call is TRBV12-3 or TRBV12-4, the J call TRBJ2-7, with 10 bases fitting TRBD2. J was trimmed by 7 bases and V by 7 bases; bases with no gene match: 10. This CDR3 comprises 14 residues. The CDR3 DNA reads as TGTGCCAGCAACCCTAGCGGGAGTCCGGGGGAGCAGTACTTC. Its protein product is CASNPSGSPGEQYF.

Turning to this clonotype: One junction end does not reproduce the germline sequence, and a read error may be involved. V is TRBV7-9 and J is TRBJ2-3, with D unclear. The CDR3 runs to 14 residues. Germline lookup yields CDR1 SEHNR and CDR2 FQNEAQ (reference sequence). The CDR3 DNA reads as TGTGCCAGCAGCTTTGAACGTCAGGCGGATACGCGGTATTTT. It codes for CASSFERQADTRYF. Full variable domain (rest looked up from reference TRBV7-9 and TRBJ2-3): DTGVSQNPRHKITKRGQNVTFRCDPISEHNRLYWYRQTLGQGPEFLTYFQNEAQLEKSRLLSDRFSAERPKGSFSTLEIQRTEQGDSAMYLCASSFERQADTRYFGPGTRLTVL.

This clonotype was seen at least ten times. V usage is TRBV29-1 and J usage is TRBJ2-1; 8 nucleotides agree with TRBD1. V lost 6 bases and J lost 9; bases outside the gene matches: 10. This CDR3 has 13 residues. Germline V CDR1 and CDR2: SQVTM, ANQGSEA. Here the CDR3 reads CSVSDRVFGEQFF. DNA for the CDR3: TGCAGCGTCTCGGACAGGGTATTTGGTGAGCAGTTCTTC.

This clonotype was found once. This rearrangement joins TRBV9 to TRBJ2-2, with D possibly being TRBD1 (6 bases). Germline values: CDR1 SGDLS, CDR2 YYNGEE. V was pared by 3 bases and J by 1 base, with 10 bases between. The CDR3 loop spans 15 amino acids. CDR3 residues: CASSDQGRNTGELFF. CDR3 in DNA: TGTGCCAGCAGCGACCAGGGGAGGAACACCGGGGAGCTGTTTTTT.

This clonotype was observed at least ten times. V is TRBV6-1 and J is TRBJ2-7; 8 positions agree with TRBD2. Germline V gives CDR1 MNHNS, CDR2 SASEGT. This CDR3 spans 15 amino acids. Losses at the gene ends were 6 bases for V and 6 bases for J; bases not matched to a gene: 13. CDR3 sequence reads: CASRKETGGRIEQYF. In nucleotides, the CDR3 is TGTGCCAGCAGAAAGGAGACGGGAGGGCGGATCGAGCAGTACTTC.

This clonotype was detected ten times or more. The J gene is TRBJ2-5, the V gene TRBV9; 12 nucleotides match TRBD2. The CDR3 covers 14 residues. Germline V gene sequence: CDR1 SGDLS, CDR2 YYNGEE. V lost 2 bases, J lost 5 bases, and 1 base stayed unmatched. CDR3 amino acids: CASSVLAGGETQYF. The CDR3 DNA sequence: TGTGCCAGCAGCGTCCTAGCGGGAGGGGAGACCCAGTACTTC.

This clonotype has ten or more counts. Here the CDR3 DNA reads TGTGCCAGCAGTGGCGAGAACACAGATACGCAGTATTTT. It yields the protein CASSGENTDTQYF. The chain has TRBV2 and TRBJ2-3; D unresolved. The CDR3 sequence is 13 residues long. CDR1 is SNHLY, CDR2 FYNNEI, per germline. The V and J ends lost 4 bases and 2 bases respectively, with 7 bases between them.